This TCR beta chain was captured in a study of blood T cell repertoires in COVID-19. CDR1 SGHTA and CDR2 FQGNSA come from the germline V gene. Trimming removed 5 bases from V and 6 bases from J, with 8 bases in between. The CDR3 totals 13 residues. Assay: immunoSEQ multiplex PCR; the TCRdb copy retains only in-frame clones and omits some. The sample has approximately 260,000 clones; 70% to 90% are singletons. The sequence was collected from a woman aged 40 to 49 with acute COVID-19. V usage is TRBV7-2 and J usage is TRBJ1-6, with D maybe TRBD1 (5 bases). What was sequenced was PBMCs or T cells enriched from blood (not recorded which). The CDR3, as DNA: TGTGCCAGCAGCCCGACAGTTAATTCACCCCTCCACTTT. Its translation is CASSPTVNSPLHF.